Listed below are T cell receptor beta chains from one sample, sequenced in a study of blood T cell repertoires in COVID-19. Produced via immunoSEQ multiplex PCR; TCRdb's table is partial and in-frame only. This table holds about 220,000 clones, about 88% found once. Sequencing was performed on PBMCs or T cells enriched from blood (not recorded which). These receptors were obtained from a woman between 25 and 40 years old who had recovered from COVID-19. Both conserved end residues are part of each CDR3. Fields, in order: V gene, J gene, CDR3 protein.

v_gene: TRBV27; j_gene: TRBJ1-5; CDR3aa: CASSLSSRYGGNQPQHF
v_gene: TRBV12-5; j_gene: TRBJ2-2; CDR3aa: CASGLVHLLGGADTGELFF
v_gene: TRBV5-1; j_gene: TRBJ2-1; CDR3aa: CASSSTLAGGRNEQFF
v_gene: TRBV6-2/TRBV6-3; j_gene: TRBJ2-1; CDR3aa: CASSYSITSGGVSEQFF
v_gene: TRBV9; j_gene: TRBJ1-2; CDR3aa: CASSVEQGRDYGYTF
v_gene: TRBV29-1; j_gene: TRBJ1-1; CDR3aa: CSVAGHGTVNTEAFF
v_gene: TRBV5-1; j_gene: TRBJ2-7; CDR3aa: CASTRTGPDEQYF
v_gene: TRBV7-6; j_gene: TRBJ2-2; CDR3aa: CASSLVAGTFTGELFF
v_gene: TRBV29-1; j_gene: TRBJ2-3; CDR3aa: CSVRSGLQGSTDTQYF
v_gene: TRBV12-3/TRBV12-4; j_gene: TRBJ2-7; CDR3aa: CASRADRFYEQYF